A selection of T cell receptor beta chains follows, all from one sample in a study of T cells in Graves' hyperthyroidism and ophthalmopathy. TCRdb ran MiXCR on the multiplex PCR reads and lists one entry per CDR3 protein. The repertoire includes more than 300,000 distinct CDR3 sequences, approximately 17% of them detected once, and approximately 33% sits in the top ten. The specimen sequenced was blood. The receptors derive from a woman aged 30 to 39 with Graves' hyperthyroidism that later progressed to Graves' ophthalmopathy. CDR3s leave out the opening cysteine and the closing phenylalanine or tryptophan. The order of the fields is V gene, CDR3 protein.

TRBV9 | ASSVDQGLTDTQY
TRBV20-1 | SAREGGASYEQY
TRBV15 | ATSRETNSPLH
TRBV6-5 | ASSYAGQGYEQY
TRBV20-1 | SARALVRVTQGTQY
TRBV12-3/TRBV12-4 | ASSLQGVTYEQY
TRBV7-2 | ASSLVGINTEAF
TRBV3-1 | ASSLGAGGMSNQPQH
TRBV4-1 | ASSRQNEKLF
TRBV28 | ASSPWGGTDTQY
TRBV15 | ATSTLGGQALYGYT
TRBV5-1 | ASSSGAGELAF
TRBV9 | ASSEPLAGGRPGELF
TRBV3-1 | ASSQDGREETQY
TRBV12-3/TRBV12-4 | ASSFVGHEQF
TRBV6-1 | ASSDVGTSPQNEQF
TRBV7-8 | ARTYGTDSYEQY
TRBV7-9 | ASSSPTGGPWEQY
TRBV3-1 | ACAESSYNSPLH
TRBV5-6 | ASSLGQGGNQPQH
TRBV5-1 | ASSILPGQFPRGGNEKLF
TRBV6-1 | ASSYTGLGISPLH
TRBV27 | ASSLIGEYEQY
TRBV28 | ASSHRQLRFQPQH
TRBV6-2/TRBV6-3 | ASSYLWGPTGELF
TRBV19 | ASSLLQGATNEKLF
TRBV28 | ASSSAAGGRGETQY
TRBV7-8 | ASSLRVGQPQH
TRBV28 | ASTRVGNSYEQY
TRBV29-1 | SVERRDYGYT
TRBV7-2 | ASSLFFLNTGELF